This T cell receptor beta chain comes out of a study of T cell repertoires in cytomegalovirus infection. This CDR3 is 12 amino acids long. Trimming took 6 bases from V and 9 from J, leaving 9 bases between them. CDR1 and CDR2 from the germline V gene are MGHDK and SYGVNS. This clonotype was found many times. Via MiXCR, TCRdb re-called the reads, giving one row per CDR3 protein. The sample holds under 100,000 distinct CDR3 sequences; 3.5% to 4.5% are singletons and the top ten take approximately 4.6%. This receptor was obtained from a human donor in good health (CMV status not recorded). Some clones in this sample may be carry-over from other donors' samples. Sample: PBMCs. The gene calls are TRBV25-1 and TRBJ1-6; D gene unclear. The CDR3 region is CASSRDISPLHF. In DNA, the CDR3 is TGTGCCAGCAGCCGTGATATTTCACCCCTCCACTTT.